This TCR beta chain was captured by sequencing in a study of early T cells in non-severe SARS-CoV-2 infection. Study results and limitations: The matching step, a VDJdb search, favored anti-spike CD8 responses and missed private and CD4 specificities.

Comment on this clonotype: Its antigen is currently unknown.

TCRdb reprocessed the 5' RACE reads via MiXCR and lists one record per CDR3 protein. This table holds about 90,000 distinct CDR3 sequences, approximately 12% found once. The length of the CDR3 is 15 residues. Germline V gives CDR1 SGHRS, CDR2 YFSETQ. V lost 4 bases to trimming and J lost 8 bases; unmatched junction nucleotides: 5. The chain has TRBV5-1 and TRBJ1-6; the match to TRBD1 covers 11 bases. Sequencing used whole blood, obtained at baseline. This clonotype originated in an adult who was a healthcare worker with PCR-confirmed SARS-CoV-2 infection or an uninfected control (not recorded which). CDR3 nucleotide sequence: TGCGCCAGCAGCCCGGAGGGACAGGGGGATTCACCCCTCCACTTT. This sequence encodes CASSPEGQGDSPLHF.